The clone carrying this T cell receptor (beta chain) showed up just a few times. The CDR3 has 14 amino acids. V was trimmed by 2 bases and J by 6 bases, leaving 14 bases between them. CDR1 KGHSH and CDR2 LQKENI come from the germline V gene. Peripheral blood, roughly 9.3 milliliters per donor, was collected. Extraction of total RNA produced a minimum of 5 micrograms from each sample. Next came a second PCR, run for about 6 to 12 cycles, which used a sample-barcoded 5' primer along with a J-beta primer mix. Any given sample supplied a minimum of 3 million CDR3-containing paired-end reads. TCRdb reprocessed the 5' RACE reads via MiXCR and lists one record per CDR3 protein. The table includes about a million distinct CDR3 sequences, roughly two fifths detected once. The data were obtained in a study of blood T cells in healthy people across ages. For the study at large: Template switching caught about one barcoded beta molecule for each two T cells.

The material sequenced was blood. This receptor was identified in a man aged 18-30 years in good health. The chain uses TRBV18 and TRBJ2-7; no firm D call. This chain's CDR3 is CASSPTANSGEQYF. CDR3 DNA sequence: TGTGCCAGCTCACCAACGGCTAATTCAGGCGAGCAGTACTTC.